These T cell receptor beta chains were read from a single sample in a study of blood T cell repertoires in COVID-19. Sequencing was performed with immunoSEQ multiplex PCR; in TCRdb, only in-frame clones are kept and a portion is missing. The data show about 120,000 clones, with 85% seen just once and around 5.5% held by the top ten. Sequenced sample: peripheral blood. The receptors stem from a woman in her sixties or seventies with COVID-19, enrolled during active disease. Each CDR3 is given with its conserved first and last residue. The D gene is left open where the match is weak. Clone size, where shown, is once, few, many, or a class for clones that have expanded.

TRBJ2-1	TRBD2	TRBV9	NA	CASSGLRGGSVFSEQFF	TGTGCCAGCAGCGGCCTCCGGGGGGGTAGTGTTTTTTCTGAGCAGTTCTTC
TRBJ1-6	NA	TRBV24-1	NA	CATSDGTGGPLHF	TGTGCCACCAGTGATGGGACCGGGGGGCCCCTCCACTTT
TRBJ1-2	NA	TRBV14	NA	CASSKGSVIGYTF	TGTGCCAGCAGCAAAGGTAGTGTTATCGGCTACACCTTC
TRBJ2-2	NA	TRBV9	NA	CASSVAPESGELFF	TGTGCCAGCAGCGTAGCCCCCGAGTCCGGGGAGCTGTTTTTT
TRBJ1-3	TRBD1	TRBV10-2	few	CASRKTGGATGNTIYF	TGCGCCAGCAGGAAGACAGGGGGCGCAACAGGAAACACCATATATTTT
TRBJ1-4	NA	TRBV3-1/TRBV3-2	NA	CASSQDPGFSEKLFF	TGTGCCAGCAGCCAAGATCCAGGGTTCAGTGAAAAACTGTTTTTT
TRBJ2-1	TRBD1	TRBV11-3	NA	CASSLSQGVVNEQFF	TGTGCCAGCAGCTTAAGCCAGGGGGTAGTAAATGAGCAGTTCTTC
TRBJ2-5	TRBD1	TRBV7-9	NA	CASSLGDREQETQYF	TGTGCCAGCAGCTTAGGGGACAGGGAACAAGAGACCCAGTACTTC
TRBJ2-5	TRBD1	TRBV10-3	NA	CAIRDSTGNLQETQYF	TGTGCCATCAGGGACTCGACAGGGAACCTCCAAGAGACCCAGTACTTC
TRBJ1-3	NA	TRBV14	NA	CASSRTADASSGNTIYF	TGTGCCAGCAGCCGAACAGCCGACGCGAGCTCTGGAAACACCATATATTTT
TRBJ1-6	NA	TRBV19	NA	CASSAIGSPLHF	TGTGCCAGTAGCGCGATCGGTTCACCCCTCCACTTT
TRBJ2-7	TRBD1	TRBV2	NA	CASSLATGGGEQYF	TGTGCCAGCAGTCTTGCGACAGGGGGCGGCGAGCAGTACTTC
TRBJ2-2	TRBD2	TRBV15	NA	CATRRGGGTGELFF	TGTGCCACCCGGCGGGGGGGCGGAACCGGGGAGCTGTTTTTT
TRBJ1-5	NA	TRBV29-1	NA	CSARTASNQPQHF	TGCAGCGCCAGGACAGCTAGCAATCAGCCCCAGCATTTT
TRBJ2-2	NA	TRBV7-3	NA	CASSLGRFPNTGELFF	TGTGCCAGCAGCTTAGGTCGGTTTCCGAACACCGGGGAGCTGTTTTTT
TRBJ1-2	TRBD1	TRBV7-8	NA	CASSLDRDITNYGYTF	TGTGCCAGCAGCTTGGACAGGGACATTACTAACTATGGCTACACCTTC
TRBJ2-7	TRBD1	TRBV4-2	NA	CASSQEPTGYEQYF	TGTGCCAGCAGCCAAGAGCCGACAGGGTACGAGCAGTACTTC
TRBJ1-2	TRBD1	TRBV19	NA	CASSSGTANYGYTF	TGTGCCAGTAGCTCGGGGACAGCTAACTATGGCTACACCTTC
TRBJ2-2	TRBD2	TRBV19	NA	CASSMQRGANGELFF	TGTGCCAGTAGTATGCAGCGGGGGGCAAACGGGGAGCTGTTTTTT
TRBJ2-7	NA	TRBV7-2	once	CASSTGTPSYEQYF	TGTGCCAGCAGCACCGGGACACCCTCCTACGAGCAGTACTTC
TRBJ1-1	TRBD1	TRBV6-5	NA	CASSVSTGSPEAFF	TGTGCCAGCAGCGTTTCGACAGGGAGCCCTGAAGCTTTCTTT
TRBJ2-3	NA	TRBV13	once	CASSLYPNRGSTDTQYF	TGTGCCAGCAGCTTATACCCCAACCGGGGAAGCACAGATACGCAGTATTTT
TRBJ1-2	NA	TRBV5-1	once	CASSPHETGTPIYGYTF	TGCGCCAGCAGCCCCCACGAAACCGGGACACCGATCTATGGCTACACCTTC
TRBJ1-6	NA	TRBV9	NA	CASSVEGTRNSPLHF	TGTGCCAGCAGCGTAGAAGGAACCAGGAATTCACCCCTCCACTTT
TRBJ2-5	TRBD2	TRBV27	few	CASSIFLAGAQETQYF	TGTGCCAGCAGTATCTTCCTAGCGGGGGCCCAAGAGACCCAGTACTTC
TRBJ1-2	NA	TRBV7-9	once	CASRVEGDYGYTF	TGTGCCAGCAGGGTCGAAGGGGACTATGGCTACACCTTC
TRBJ2-7	TRBD2	TRBV27	NA	CASSFTGGAVSLYEQYF	TGTGCCAGCTCGTTTACCGGGGGGGCAGTTTCTCTTTACGAGCAGTACTTC
TRBJ2-2	NA	TRBV5-1	NA	CASTPDTSLNTGELFF	TGCGCCAGCACCCCGGACACATCCTTAAACACCGGGGAGCTGTTTTTT
TRBJ1-4	NA	TRBV18	NA	CASSPRDSRNEKLFF	TGTGCCAGCTCACCACGAGACAGCCGTAATGAAAAACTGTTTTTT
TRBJ2-5	NA	TRBV5-1	NA	CASGDFQETQYF	TGCGCCAGTGGAGATTTCCAAGAGACCCAGTACTTC
TRBJ1-2	NA	TRBV6-2/TRBV6-3	once	CASSYESEGGGYTF	TGTGCCAGCAGTTACGAATCCGAGGGTGGTGGCTACACCTTC
TRBJ2-7	NA	TRBV5-1	NA	CASSPGQTIYEQYF	TGCGCCAGCAGCCCTGGACAGACCATCTACGAGCAGTACTTC
TRBJ1-6	NA	TRBV4-3	NA	CASSQDFGGSYNSPLHF	TGCGCCAGCAGCCAAGATTTCGGGGGCTCCTATAATTCACCCCTCCACTTT
TRBJ1-4	NA	TRBV19	NA	CASSEGRRSTNEKLFF	TGTGCCAGTAGTGAGGGCAGGCGATCAACTAATGAAAAACTGTTTTTT
TRBJ2-1	NA	TRBV20-1	few	CSASVAGEEQFF	TGCAGTGCTAGTGTGGCCGGGGAGGAGCAGTTCTTC
TRBJ1-1	NA	TRBV10-1	NA	CASSESRADILNTEAFF	TGCGCCAGCAGTGAGTCGCGGGCAGACATCTTGAACACTGAAGCTTTCTTT
TRBJ2-2	TRBD1	TRBV5-6	NA	CASTFFGTGDTGELFF	TGTGCCAGCACCTTTTTCGGGACAGGGGACACCGGGGAGCTGTTTTTT
TRBJ1-3	TRBD1	TRBV6-6	NA	CASRLGQGIITIYF	TGTGCCAGCAGACTGGGACAGGGTATAATCACCATATATTTT
TRBJ1-1	NA	TRBV5-6	NA	CASSLGRVLTEAFF	TGTGCCAGCAGCTTGGGCAGGGTCCTCACTGAAGCTTTCTTT
TRBJ2-4	NA	TRBV2	NA	CASRETYLAKNIQYF	TGTGCCAGCCGCGAGACTTACCTAGCCAAAAACATTCAGTACTTC
TRBJ1-5	NA	TRBV4-3	NA	CASSQDRQEGQPQHF	TGCGCCAGCAGCCAAGATCGACAGGAAGGGCAGCCCCAGCATTTT
TRBJ2-1	TRBD2	TRBV7-9	few	CASSFTGLAGARGNEQFF	TGTGCCAGCAGCTTTACGGGACTAGCGGGGGCTAGAGGTAATGAGCAGTTCTTC
TRBJ2-5	TRBD1	TRBV27	NA	CASSLSFQGVQETQYF	TGTGCCAGCAGTTTATCATTCCAGGGGGTACAAGAGACCCAGTACTTC
TRBJ1-1	TRBD1	TRBV4-1	NA	CASSQAGQVWYTEAFF	TGCGCCAGCAGCCAAGCGGGACAGGTTTGGTACACTGAAGCTTTCTTT
TRBJ2-5	TRBD2	TRBV4-1	NA	CASSLSGGGSWETQYF	TGCGCCAGCAGCCTCTCCGGGGGGGGGAGCTGGGAGACCCAGTACTTC
TRBJ2-7	NA	TRBV28	NA	CASRDTGWEQYF	TGTGCCAGCCGGGACACTGGCTGGGAGCAGTACTTC
TRBJ1-1	NA	TRBV5-1	few	CASSLQGFKTEAFF	TGCGCCAGCAGCCTACAGGGTTTTAAGACTGAAGCTTTCTTT
TRBJ2-2	NA	TRBV19	few	CASSIGTGPGELFF	TGTGCCAGTAGTATAGGTACAGGTCCAGGGGAGCTGTTTTTT
TRBJ1-1	NA	TRBV5-1	NA	CASSFGGARNTEAFF	TGCGCCAGCAGCTTCGGGGGTGCCCGGAACACTGAAGCTTTCTTT
TRBJ2-7	NA	TRBV9	once	CASSVGSRAYYEQYF	TGTGCCAGCAGCGTAGGGTCGAGGGCTTACTACGAGCAGTACTTC
TRBJ2-2	NA	TRBV30	NA	CAWSGFRGNTGELFF	TGTGCCTGGAGTGGGTTCAGGGGGAACACCGGGGAGCTGTTTTTT